This T cell receptor beta chain is drawn from a study of breast tumors, draining lymph nodes, adjacent tissues. Findings of the study overall: Compared with lymph nodes, tumors were less diverse; compared with nontumor tissue, more. Compared with basal-like, luminal-like tumors shared significantly more repertoire with nontumor tissue.

This clonotype was recorded at least ten times. Its antigen remains unidentified. The germline V gene encodes CDR1 MDHEN and CDR2 SYDVKM. This CDR3 comprises 14 residues. V was clipped by 7 bases and J by 1 base, with 13 bases between them. One entry per CDR3 protein, called by TCRdb with MiXCR from the multiplex PCR reads. The sample lists approximately 90,000 distinct CDR3 sequences; over 25% were seen once. Axillary draining lymph nodes of breast cancer patients supplied the node samples. The sample taken for sequencing was axillary lymph node tissue. The clonotype was recovered from a female donor with breast cancer. Some clones in this sample may be carry-over from other donors' samples. J is TRBJ1-2 and V is TRBV28; D unclear. CDR3 region: CASNSPPVNYGYTF. The CDR3 region has the DNA TGTGCCAGCAACTCCCCCCCCGTTAACTATGGCTACACCTTC.